This TCR beta chain was profiled in a study of Graves' ophthalmopathy and Graves' hyperthyroidism. Amplification from RNA transcripts yielded the TCR beta CDR3 regions. In the first round, RT-PCR was carried out with HTBI primers, and a multiplex PCR formed the second round. TCRdb called the multiplex PCR reads again in MiXCR, with one record for every CDR3 protein. The table shows 650,000 to 900,000 distinct CDR3 sequences, with around 40% occurring only once. In this sample, this clonotype turned up a few times. Between the trimmed V and J ends, which lost 7 bases and 4 bases, there was a span of 14 bases. Germline lookup yields CDR1 LNHDA and CDR2 SQIVND (reference sequence). The CDR3 has 14 residues.

The origin of this receptor is an adult man with Graves' ophthalmopathy. Input material: peripheral blood. This chain connects TRBV19 to TRBJ1-5; no firm D call. Written as DNA, the CDR3 is TGTGCCAGTACCAAGACGGCACGGAATCAGCCCCAGCATTTT. This encodes CASTKTARNQPQHF. Supplemented by reference TRBV19 and TRBJ1-5, the full variable domain reads DGGITQSPKYLFRKEGQNVTLSCEQNLNHDAMYWYRQDPGQGLRLIYYSQIVNDFQKGDIAEGYSVSREKKESFPLTVTSAQKNPTAFYLCASTKTARNQPQHFGDGTRLSIL.